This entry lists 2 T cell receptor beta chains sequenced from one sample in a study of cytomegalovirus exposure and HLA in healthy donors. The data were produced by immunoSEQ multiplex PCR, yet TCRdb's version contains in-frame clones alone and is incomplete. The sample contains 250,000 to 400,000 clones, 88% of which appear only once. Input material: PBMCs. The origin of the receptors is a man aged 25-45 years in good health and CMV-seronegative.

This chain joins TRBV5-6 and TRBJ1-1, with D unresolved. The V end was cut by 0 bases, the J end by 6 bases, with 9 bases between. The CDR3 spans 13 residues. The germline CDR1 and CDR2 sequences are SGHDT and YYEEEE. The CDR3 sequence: CASSLGFGAEAFF. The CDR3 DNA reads TGTGCCAGCAGCTTGGGGTTCGGGGCTGAAGCTTTCTTT.

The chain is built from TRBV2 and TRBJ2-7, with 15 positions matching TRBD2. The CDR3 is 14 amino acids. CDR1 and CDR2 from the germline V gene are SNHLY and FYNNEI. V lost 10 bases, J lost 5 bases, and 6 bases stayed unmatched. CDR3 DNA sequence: TGTGCCACCCCGGGACTAGCGGGGGGAGACGAGCAGTACTTC. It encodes CATPGLAGGDEQYF.